This TCR beta chain was identified in a study of blood T cell repertoires in COVID-19. Study-level information: Collection of acute and convalescent COVID-19 samples took place in the United States, Italy and Spain. From T cells, B-cell-depleted T cells, or PBMCs came the material, which was cDNA or gDNA.

Original handling: Amplifying reference gene primers gave estimates of nucleated cell counts. Method: immunoSEQ multiplex PCR; TCRdb's copy keeps in-frame clones and lacks some. V and J calls and clone size are copied from that table; D and trimming were computed from the DNA. The table records 50,000 to 60,000 clones, 85% of them present only once. This clone was picked up one time. The germline V gene encodes CDR1 LGHDT and CDR2 YNNKEL (reference sequence). The CDR3 consists of 14 residues. Germline trimming cut 1 base from V and 6 bases from J; bases unmatched to any gene: 5. The source material was peripheral blood. The sequence was obtained from a human donor in a cohort sampled during active COVID-19. The chain joins TRBV3-1 (or the pseudogene TRBV3-2) to TRBJ1-1; 7 nucleotides line up with TRBD1. CDR3 amino acids: CASSQGQGTSEAFF. The CDR3 DNA sequence: TGTGCCAGCAGCCAAGGACAGGGAACATCTGAAGCTTTCTTT.